Below, 2 T cell receptor beta chains from the same sample are listed, as sequenced in a study of OX40 agonist ivuxolimab in advanced cancers. TCRdb's table, derived via immunoSEQ multiplex PCR, lists solely in-frame clones and lacks some. The sample has tens of thousands of clones; about 86% are singletons. Sequenced material: CD4+ or CD8+ T cells sorted from blood, taken in a trial of the OX40 agonist ivuxolimab. The source is an adult with an advanced solid tumor such as melanoma, head and neck, liver or kidney cancer.

The V gene is TRBV5-4, the J gene TRBJ2-1, with TRBD2 matching over 14 bases. The CDR3 has 16 residues. V dropped 4 bases and J dropped 4; count of bases not matched to a gene: 4. In germline, CDR1 is SGHNT, CDR2 YYREEE (reference sequence). This CDR3 is CASSPRTSGGYNEQFF. CDR3 DNA: TGTGCCAGCAGCCCCCGGACTAGCGGGGGGTACAATGAGCAGTTCTTC.

In DNA form, the CDR3 reads TGTGCCAGCAGCCCTAAACAGGGGGCTGAGTACGAGCAGTACTTC. This translates into CASSPKQGAEYEQYF. This chain uses TRBV9 with TRBJ2-7; 9 nucleotides align to TRBD1. Germline CDR1 reads SGDLS; CDR2 reads YYNGEE. The trim removed 4 bases at V and 4 bases at J, leaving 9 bases unmatched. CDR3 length equals 15 residues.